This T cell receptor beta chain was sequenced for a study of CD8 T cells in Susac syndrome. Germline CDR1 reads MGHRA; CDR2 reads YSYEKL. The CDR3 spans 13 residues. V was pared by 1 base and J by 9 bases, with 3 bases of the junction left unmatched. RNA was extracted with the RNeasy kit, and a quantity of about 0.45 to 1 ug was reverse transcribed using random hexamers. TCRdb used MiXCR to reprocess the immunoSEQ multiplex PCR reads, holding one entry per CDR3 protein. The table lists 170,000 or so distinct CDR3 sequences, 90% to 95% of them singletons. The material sequenced was CD4+ T cells from PBMCs. The chain is built from TRBV4-1 and TRBJ2-1; 7 positions match TRBD1. The receptor's source is a human donor with multiple sclerosis. CDR3 amino acids: CASSQVDRAEQFF. In DNA, the CDR3 is TGCGCCAGCAGCCAAGTAGACAGGGCTGAGCAGTTCTTC.